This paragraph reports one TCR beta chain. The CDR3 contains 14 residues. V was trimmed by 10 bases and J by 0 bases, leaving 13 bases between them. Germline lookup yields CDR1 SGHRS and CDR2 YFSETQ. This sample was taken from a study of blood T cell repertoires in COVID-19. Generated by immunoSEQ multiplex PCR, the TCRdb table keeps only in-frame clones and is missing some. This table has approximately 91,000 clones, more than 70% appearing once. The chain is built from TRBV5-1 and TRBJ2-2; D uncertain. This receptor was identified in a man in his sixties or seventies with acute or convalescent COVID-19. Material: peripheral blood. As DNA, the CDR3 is TGCGCCGGCCGACTGAATACGAACACCGGGGAGCTGTTTTTT. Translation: CAGRLNTNTGELFF. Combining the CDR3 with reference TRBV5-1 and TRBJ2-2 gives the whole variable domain KAGVTQTPRYLIKTRGQQVTLSCSPISGHRSVSWYQQTPGQGLQFLFEYFSETQRNKGNFPGRFSGRQFSNSRSEMNVSTLELGDSALYLCAGRLNTNTGELFFGEGSRLTVL.